The TCR beta chain described here comes from a study of blood T cell repertoires in COVID-19. Study overall: The study drew acute and convalescent COVID-19 samples from the United States, Italy and Spain.

Clones were read by immunoSEQ multiplex PCR, and TCRdb kept only the in-frame ones, dropping some. This sample yields 80,000 to 100,000 clones, of which roughly 80% are seen a single time; about 4.2% belongs to the top ten. The receptor was isolated from a man in his fifties or sixties with acute or convalescent COVID-19. Sequenced sample: peripheral blood.

The CDR3 nucleotides are TGTGCCAGCTCAGACCTGACAGGGGCGTACAATGAGCAGTTCTTC. Translating gives CASSDLTGAYNEQFF. The V and J genes are TRBV18 and TRBJ2-1, with 8 bases fitting TRBD1. The trim removed 5 bases at V and 4 bases at J, leaving 7 bases unmatched. The CDR3 is 15 amino acids. CDR1 is KGHSH, CDR2 LQKENI, per germline.